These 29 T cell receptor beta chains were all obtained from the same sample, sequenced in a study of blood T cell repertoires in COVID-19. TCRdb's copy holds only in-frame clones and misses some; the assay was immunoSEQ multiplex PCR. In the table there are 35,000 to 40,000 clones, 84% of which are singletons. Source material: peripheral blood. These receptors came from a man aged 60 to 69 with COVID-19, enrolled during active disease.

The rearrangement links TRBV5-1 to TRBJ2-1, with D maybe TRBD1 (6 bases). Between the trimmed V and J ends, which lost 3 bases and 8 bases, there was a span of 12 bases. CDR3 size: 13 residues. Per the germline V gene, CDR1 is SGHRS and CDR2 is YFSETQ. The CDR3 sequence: CASSSTQGYEQFF. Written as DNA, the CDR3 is TGCGCCAGCAGCTCTACTCAGGGGTATGAGCAGTTCTTC.

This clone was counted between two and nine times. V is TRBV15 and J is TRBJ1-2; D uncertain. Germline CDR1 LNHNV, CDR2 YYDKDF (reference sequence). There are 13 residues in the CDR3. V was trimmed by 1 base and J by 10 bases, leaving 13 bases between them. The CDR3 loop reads CATSRAESLDYTF. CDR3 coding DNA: TGTGCCACCAGCAGAGCTGAGAGTCTAGACTACACCTTC. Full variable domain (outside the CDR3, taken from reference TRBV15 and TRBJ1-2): DAMVIQNPRYQVTQFGKPVTLSCSQTLNHNVMYWYQQKSSQAPKLLFHYYDKDFNNEADTPDNFQSRRPNTSFCFLDIRSPGLGDTAMYLCATSRAESLDYTFGSGTRLTVV.

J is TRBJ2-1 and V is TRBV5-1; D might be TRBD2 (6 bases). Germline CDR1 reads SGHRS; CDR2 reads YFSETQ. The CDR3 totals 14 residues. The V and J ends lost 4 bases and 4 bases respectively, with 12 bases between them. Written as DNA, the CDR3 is TGCGCCAGCAGCCGGGACTCCGCGTACAATGAGCAGTTCTTC. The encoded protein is CASSRDSAYNEQFF.

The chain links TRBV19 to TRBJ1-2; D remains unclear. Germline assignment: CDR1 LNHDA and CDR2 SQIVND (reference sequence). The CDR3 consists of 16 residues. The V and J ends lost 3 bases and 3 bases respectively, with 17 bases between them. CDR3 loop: CASSISLREKDYGYTF. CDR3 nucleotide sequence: TGTGCCAGTAGTATTTCGTTGCGGGAAAAAGACTATGGCTACACCTTC.

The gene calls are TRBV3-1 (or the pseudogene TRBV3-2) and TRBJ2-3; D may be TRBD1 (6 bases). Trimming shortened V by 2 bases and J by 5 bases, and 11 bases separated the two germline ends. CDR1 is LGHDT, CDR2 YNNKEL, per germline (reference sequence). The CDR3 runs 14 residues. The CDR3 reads CASSQNRARDTQYF. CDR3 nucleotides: TGTGCCAGCAGCCAAAACAGGGCGAGAGATACGCAGTATTTT.

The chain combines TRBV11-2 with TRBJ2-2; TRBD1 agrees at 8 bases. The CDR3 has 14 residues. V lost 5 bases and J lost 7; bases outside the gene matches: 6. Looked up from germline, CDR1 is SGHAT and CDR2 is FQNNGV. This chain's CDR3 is CASSPDRAGGELFF. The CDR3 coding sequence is TGTGCCAGCAGCCCGGACAGGGCTGGCGGGGAGCTGTTTTTT.

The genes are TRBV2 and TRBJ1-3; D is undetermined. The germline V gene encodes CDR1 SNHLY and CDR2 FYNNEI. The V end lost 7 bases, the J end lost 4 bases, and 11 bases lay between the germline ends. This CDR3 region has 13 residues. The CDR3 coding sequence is TGTGCCAGCAATCAGTTGGAGGGAAACACCATATATTTT. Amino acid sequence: CASNQLEGNTIYF.

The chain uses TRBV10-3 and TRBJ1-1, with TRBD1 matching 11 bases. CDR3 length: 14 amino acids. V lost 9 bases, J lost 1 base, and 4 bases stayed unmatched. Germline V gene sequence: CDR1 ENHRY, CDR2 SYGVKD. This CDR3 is CAIGQGATNTEAFF. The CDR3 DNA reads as TGTGCCATTGGACAGGGGGCCACGAACACTGAAGCTTTCTTT.

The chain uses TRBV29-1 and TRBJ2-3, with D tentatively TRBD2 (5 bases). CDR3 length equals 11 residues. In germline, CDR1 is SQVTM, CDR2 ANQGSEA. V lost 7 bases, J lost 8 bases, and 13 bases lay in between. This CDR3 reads CSATSRGTQYF. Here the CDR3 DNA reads TGCAGCGCCACTTCTCGGGGTACGCAGTATTTT.

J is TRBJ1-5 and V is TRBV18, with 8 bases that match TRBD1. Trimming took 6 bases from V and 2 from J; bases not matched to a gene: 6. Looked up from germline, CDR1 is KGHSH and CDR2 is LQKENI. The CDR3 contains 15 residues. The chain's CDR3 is CASSLQGARNQPQHF. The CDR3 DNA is TGTGCCAGCTCTCTCCAGGGGGCTCGCAATCAGCCCCAGCATTTT.

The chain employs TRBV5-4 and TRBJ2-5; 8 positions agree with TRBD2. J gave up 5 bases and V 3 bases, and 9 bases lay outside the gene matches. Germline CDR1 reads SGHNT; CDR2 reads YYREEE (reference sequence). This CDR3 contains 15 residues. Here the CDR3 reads CASSSAGATTETQYF. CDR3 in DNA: TGTGCCAGCAGCTCAGCGGGAGCTACCACGGAGACCCAGTACTTC.

CDR3 nucleotide sequence: TGTGCCTGGGACTTCGGACAAACCGGCTACGAGCAGTACTTC. This encodes CAWDFGQTGYEQYF. The V gene is TRBV30, the J gene TRBJ2-7; TRBD1 might be the D (5 bases). This CDR3 has 14 amino acids. Trimming cost V 5 bases and J 3 bases, with 17 bases left between them. Germline CDR1 GTSNPN, CDR2 SVGIG (reference sequence). Together with reference TRBV30 and TRBJ2-7, the CDR3 gives the full variable domain: SQTIHQWPATLVQPVGSPLSLECTVEGTSNPNLYWYRQAAGRGLQLLFYSVGIGQISSEVPQNLSASRPQDRQFILSSKKLLLSDSGFYLCAWDFGQTGYEQYFGPGTRLTVT.

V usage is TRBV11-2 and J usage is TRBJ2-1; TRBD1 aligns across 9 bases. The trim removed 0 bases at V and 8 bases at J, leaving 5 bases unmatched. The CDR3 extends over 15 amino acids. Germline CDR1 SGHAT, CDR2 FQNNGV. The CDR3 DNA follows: TGTGCCAGCAGCTTAGAAGGGACAGGGAGGGATGAGCAGTTCTTC. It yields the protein CASSLEGTGRDEQFF. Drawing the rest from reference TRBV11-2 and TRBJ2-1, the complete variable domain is EAGVAQSPRYKIIEKRQSVAFWCNPISGHATLYWYQQILGQGPKLLIQFQNNGVVDDSQLPKDRFSAERLKGVDSTLKIQPAKLEDSAVYLCASSLEGTGRDEQFFGPGTRLTVL.

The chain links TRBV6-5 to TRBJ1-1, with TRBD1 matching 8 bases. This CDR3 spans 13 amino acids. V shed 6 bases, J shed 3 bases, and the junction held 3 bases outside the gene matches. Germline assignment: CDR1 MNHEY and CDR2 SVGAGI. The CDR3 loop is CASRIQGDTEAFF. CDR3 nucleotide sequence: TGTGCCAGCAGGATACAGGGGGACACTGAAGCTTTCTTT.

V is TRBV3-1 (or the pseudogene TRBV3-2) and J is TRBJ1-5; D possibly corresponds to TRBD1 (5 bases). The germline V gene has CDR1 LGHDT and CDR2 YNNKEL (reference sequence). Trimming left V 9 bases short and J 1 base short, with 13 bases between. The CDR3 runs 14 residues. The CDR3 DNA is TGTGCCAGTCAACGGGGGGGAAGCAATCAGCCCCAGCATTTT. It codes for CASQRGGSNQPQHF.

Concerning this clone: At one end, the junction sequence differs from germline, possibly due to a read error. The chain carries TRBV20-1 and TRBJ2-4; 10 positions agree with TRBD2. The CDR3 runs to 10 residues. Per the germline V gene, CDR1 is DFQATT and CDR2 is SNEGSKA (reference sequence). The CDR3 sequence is CSARGTSGVF. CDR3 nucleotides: TGCAGTGCTAGAGGGACTAGCGGCGTCTTC.

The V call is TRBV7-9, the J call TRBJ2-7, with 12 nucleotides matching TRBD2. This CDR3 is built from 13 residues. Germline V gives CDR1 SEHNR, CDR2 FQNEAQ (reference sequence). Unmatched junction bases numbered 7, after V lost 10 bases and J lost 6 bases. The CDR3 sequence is CATQTSGSTEQYF. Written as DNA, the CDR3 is TGTGCCACCCAGACTAGCGGGAGTACCGAGCAGTACTTC. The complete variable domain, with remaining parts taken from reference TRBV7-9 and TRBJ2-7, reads DTGVSQNPRHKITKRGQNVTFRCDPISEHNRLYWYRQTLGQGPEFLTYFQNEAQLEKSRLLSDRFSAERPKGSFSTLEIQRTEQGDSAMYLCATQTSGSTEQYFGPGTRLTVT.

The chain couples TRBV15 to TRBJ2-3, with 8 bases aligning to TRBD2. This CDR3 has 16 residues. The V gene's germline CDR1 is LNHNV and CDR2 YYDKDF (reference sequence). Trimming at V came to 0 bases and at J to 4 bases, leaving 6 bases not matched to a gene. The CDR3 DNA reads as TGTGCCACCAGCAGAGACCTAGCGGGTCGCGCAGATACGCAGTATTTT. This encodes CATSRDLAGRADTQYF.

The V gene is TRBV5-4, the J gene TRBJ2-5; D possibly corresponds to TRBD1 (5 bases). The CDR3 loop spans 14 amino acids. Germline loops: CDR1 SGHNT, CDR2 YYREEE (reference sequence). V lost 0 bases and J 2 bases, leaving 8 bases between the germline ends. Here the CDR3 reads CASSLVTVQETQYF. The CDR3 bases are TGTGCCAGCAGCTTGGTGACAGTACAAGAGACCCAGTACTTC.

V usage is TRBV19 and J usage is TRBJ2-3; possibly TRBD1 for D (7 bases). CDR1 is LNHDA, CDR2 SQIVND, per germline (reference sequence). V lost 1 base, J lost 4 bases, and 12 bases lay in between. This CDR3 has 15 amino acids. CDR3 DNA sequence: TGTGCCAGTAGTATAGGGAGGGGGCGGGCAGATACGCAGTATTTT. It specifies CASSIGRGRADTQYF.

The CDR3 DNA is TGTGCCAGTAGTATACAACAGGGGGGGAACACTGAAGCTTTCTTT. Translating it yields CASSIQQGGNTEAFF. The chain recombines TRBV19 with TRBJ1-1, with TRBD1 matching over 8 bases. Germline trimming cut 2 bases from V and 1 base from J; bases unmatched to any gene: 3. The CDR3 has 15 amino acids. Looked up from germline, CDR1 is LNHDA and CDR2 is SQIVND (reference sequence).

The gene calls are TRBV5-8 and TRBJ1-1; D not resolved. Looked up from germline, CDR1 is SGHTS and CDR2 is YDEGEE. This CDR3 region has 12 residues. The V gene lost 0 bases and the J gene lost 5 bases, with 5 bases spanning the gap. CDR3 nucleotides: TGTGCCAGCAGCTTGGACGGGACTGAAGCTTTCTTT. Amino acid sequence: CASSLDGTEAFF. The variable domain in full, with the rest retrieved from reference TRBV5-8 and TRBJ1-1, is EAGVTQSPTHLIKTRGQQATLRCSPISGHTSVYWYQQALGLGLQFLLWYDEGEERNRGNFPPRFSGRQFPNYSSELNVNALELEDSALYLCASSLDGTEAFFGQGTRLTVV.

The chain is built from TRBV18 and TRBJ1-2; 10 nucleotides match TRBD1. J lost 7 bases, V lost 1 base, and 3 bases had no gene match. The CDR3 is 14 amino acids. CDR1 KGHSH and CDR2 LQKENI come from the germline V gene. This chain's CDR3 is CASSPLGQGIGYTF. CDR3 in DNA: TGTGCCAGCTCACCACTGGGACAGGGGATTGGCTACACCTTC.

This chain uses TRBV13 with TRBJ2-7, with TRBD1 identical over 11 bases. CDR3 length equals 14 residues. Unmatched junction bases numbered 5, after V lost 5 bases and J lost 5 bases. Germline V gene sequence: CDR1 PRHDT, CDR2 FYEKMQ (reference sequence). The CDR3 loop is CASSKDRGLNEQYF. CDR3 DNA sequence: TGTGCCAGCAGCAAGGACAGGGGGCTCAACGAGCAGTACTTC.

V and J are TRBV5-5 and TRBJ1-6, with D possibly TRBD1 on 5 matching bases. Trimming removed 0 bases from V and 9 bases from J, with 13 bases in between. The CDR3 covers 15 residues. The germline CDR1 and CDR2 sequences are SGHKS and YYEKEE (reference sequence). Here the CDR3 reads CASSLEWQGFSPLHF. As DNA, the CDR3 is TGTGCCAGCAGCTTGGAGTGGCAGGGTTTTTCACCCCTCCACTTT.

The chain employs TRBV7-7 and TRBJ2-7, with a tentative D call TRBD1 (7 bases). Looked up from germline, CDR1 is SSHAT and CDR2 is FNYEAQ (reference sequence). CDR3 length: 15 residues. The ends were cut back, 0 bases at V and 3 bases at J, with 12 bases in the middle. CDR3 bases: TGTGCCAGCAGCTTAGCGCGGGGACAGTTCTACGAGCAGTACTTC. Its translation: CASSLARGQFYEQYF.

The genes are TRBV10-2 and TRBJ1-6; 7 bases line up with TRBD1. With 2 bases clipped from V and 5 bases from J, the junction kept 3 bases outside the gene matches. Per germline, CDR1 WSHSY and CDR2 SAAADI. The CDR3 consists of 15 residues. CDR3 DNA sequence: TGCGCCAGCAGTGAGGGGGACAGCAATAATTCACCCCTCCACTTT. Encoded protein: CASSEGDSNNSPLHF.

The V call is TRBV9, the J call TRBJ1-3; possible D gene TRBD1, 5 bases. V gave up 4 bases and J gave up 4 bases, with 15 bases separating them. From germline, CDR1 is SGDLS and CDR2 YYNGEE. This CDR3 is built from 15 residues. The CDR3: CASSLHMDTGNTIYF. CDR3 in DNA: TGTGCCAGCAGCCTCCACATGGACACCGGAAACACCATATATTTT.

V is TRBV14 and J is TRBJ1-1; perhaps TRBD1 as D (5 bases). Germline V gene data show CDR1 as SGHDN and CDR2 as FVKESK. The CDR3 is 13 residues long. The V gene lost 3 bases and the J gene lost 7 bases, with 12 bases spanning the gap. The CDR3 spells CASSHIDRNEAFF. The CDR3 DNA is TGTGCCAGCAGCCACATAGACAGAAATGAAGCTTTCTTT.